This TCR beta chain was identified in a study of CD8+ T cells in alopecia areata. Study-level findings and limits: Patients shared TCRs less clearly than mice did, possibly owing to HLA.

RNA was isolated and reverse transcribed to cDNA, the sequencing template. Sequenced by immunoSEQ multiplex PCR; TCRdb stores in-frame clones only, minus some. The sample has 140,000 to 150,000 clones; less than 75% are singletons. Worth noting for this clone: Its antigen is unidentified.

After removal of 4 bases from V and 5 bases from J, the junction contained 16 bases not matched to a gene. The CDR3 is 17 amino acids. Looked up from germline, CDR1 is SGHVS and CDR2 is FQNEAQ. PBMCs were stained for CD3, CD4 and CD8, and CD4+ and CD8+ T cells were sorted. The clonotype comes from a human donor in good health. Material: CD8+ T cells sorted from blood. The rearrangement links TRBV7-8 to TRBJ2-7, with 8 nucleotides matching TRBD1. The CDR3 DNA reads as TGTGCCAGCAGCTGGCAGGGGGCGCTGATTTTGGTACACGAGCAGTACTTC. Translated, it gives CASSWQGALILVHEQYF.